The T cell receptor beta chain described here comes from a study of T cells in Graves' hyperthyroidism and ophthalmopathy. TCR beta CDR3 regions were amplified from RNA. TCR CDR3 regions were first amplified by RT-PCR with HTBI primers. Via MiXCR, TCRdb re-called the multiplex PCR reads, giving one row per CDR3 protein. The sample records roughly 700,000 distinct CDR3 sequences, around 40% being singletons. This CDR3 is 13 amino acids long. V was cut by 5 bases and J by 5 bases, with 12 bases left in between. Germline V lookup: CDR1 SEHNR, CDR2 FQNEAQ (reference sequence). The sample holds many counts of this clonotype.

The rearrangement joins TRBV7-9 to TRBJ1-2; D gene uncertain. The sequence was obtained from a woman between 40 and 55 years old with Graves' hyperthyroidism. The sequencing sample was made of blood. CDR3 DNA: TGTGCCAGCAGCCCACAAAGTCCTTATGGCTACACCTTC. Translation gives CASSPQSPYGYTF.